This TCR beta chain stems from a study of T-cell memory formation after mild COVID-19. Study-wide results and limits: Confirmation was lacking for SARS-CoV-2 specificity of second-wave clones that peaked on day 37.

The V segment lost 3 bases and the J segment 0 bases; nucleotides outside the gene matches: 8. The CDR3 is made up of 17 amino acids. CDR1 and CDR2 from the germline V gene are DFQATT and SNEGSKA (reference sequence). MiXCR, applied by TCRdb to the 5' RACE reads, yields one record per CDR3 protein. This sample has hundreds of thousands of distinct CDR3 sequences, with around a sixth found just once. This clonotype was seen ten or more times. Antigen: not known. The source of this sequence is an adult woman who had mild COVID-19 (a few samples of this study predate the infection). Cell type and time point are not known. The sequenced sample consisted of PBMCs or a T cell subset sorted from them (not recorded which). The chain employs TRBV20-1 and TRBJ2-6, with TRBD1 matching 7 bases. CDR3 sequence (DNA): TGCAGTGCTAGGGGACCGGGACAGCACTCTGGGGCCAACGTCCTGACTTTC. Translation: CSARGPGQHSGANVLTF.